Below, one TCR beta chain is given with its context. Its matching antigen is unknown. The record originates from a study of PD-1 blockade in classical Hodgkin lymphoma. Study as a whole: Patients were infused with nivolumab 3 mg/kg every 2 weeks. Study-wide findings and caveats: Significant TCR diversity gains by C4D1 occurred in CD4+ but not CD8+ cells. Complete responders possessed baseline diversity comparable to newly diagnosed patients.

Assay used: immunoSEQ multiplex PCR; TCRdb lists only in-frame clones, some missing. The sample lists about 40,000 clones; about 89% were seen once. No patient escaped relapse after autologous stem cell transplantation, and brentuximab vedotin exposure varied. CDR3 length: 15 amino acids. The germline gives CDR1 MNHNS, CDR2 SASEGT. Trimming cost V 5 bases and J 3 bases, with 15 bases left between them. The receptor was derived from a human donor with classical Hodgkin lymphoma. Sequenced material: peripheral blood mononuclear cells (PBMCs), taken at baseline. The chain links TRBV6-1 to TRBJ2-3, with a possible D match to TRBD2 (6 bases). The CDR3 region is CASSHTGGATDTQYF. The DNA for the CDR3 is TGTGCCAGCAGTCATACCGGGGGTGCAACAGATACGCAGTATTTT.